Shown below are 27 T cell receptor beta chains from a single sample sequenced in a study of blood T cell repertoires in COVID-19. Generated by immunoSEQ multiplex PCR, the TCRdb table keeps only in-frame clones and is missing some. The repertoire holds about 140,000 clones, with almost 90% as singletons. Sequenced input: peripheral blood. These receptors were obtained from a woman aged 60-70 years with acute or convalescent COVID-19.

With respect to this clone: One end of the junction varies from germline; a read error may be responsible. V gene TRBV7-7 combines with J gene TRBJ2-5; 15 nucleotides match TRBD2. Per germline, CDR1 SSHAT and CDR2 FNYEAQ (reference sequence). The CDR3 spans 17 residues. The DNA for the CDR3 is TGTGCTAGCAGCTTCGGACTAGCGGGGGGGCAGGGCGAGACCCAGTACTTC. Translated, it gives CASSFGLAGGQGETQYF. Together with reference TRBV7-7 and TRBJ2-5, the CDR3 gives the full variable domain: GAGVSQSPRYKVTKRGQDVTLRCDPISSHATLYWYQQALGQGPEFLTYFNYEAQPDKSGLPSDRFSAERPEGSISTLTIQRTEQRDSAMYRCASSFGLAGGQGETQYFGPGTRLLVL.

CDR3 bases: TGTGCCAGCGTCGGGAAGAACAATGAGCAGTTCTTC. Its translation: CASVGKNNEQFF. The V gene is TRBV2, the J gene TRBJ2-1; a weak D match, TRBD2 (5 bases). The CDR3 sequence is 12 residues long. Germline V lookup: CDR1 SNHLY, CDR2 FYNNEI. V lost 8 bases and J lost 5, with 10 bases in between.

This clone was seen once. The chain uses TRBV13 and TRBJ1-6; TRBD1 agrees at 7 bases. J lost 8 bases, V lost 5 bases, and 9 bases had no gene match. The CDR3 is 15 residues long. The germline gives CDR1 PRHDT, CDR2 FYEKMQ (reference sequence). For the CDR3, the DNA is TGTGCCAGCAGCGCAGGGGGGCTTACGCATTCACCCCTCCACTTT. This translates into CASSAGGLTHSPLHF.

The rearrangement links TRBV19 to TRBJ1-5; TRBD1 aligns across 8 bases. Germline loops: CDR1 LNHDA, CDR2 SQIVND (reference sequence). The CDR3 length is 15 residues. V lost 3 bases and J lost 7; bases outside the gene matches: 8. The CDR3 spells CASSIRGDRQQPQHF. The CDR3 DNA reads as TGTGCCAGTAGTATCCGAGGGGACAGGCAACAGCCCCAGCATTTT. The complete variable domain, with remaining parts taken from reference TRBV19 and TRBJ1-5, reads DGGITQSPKYLFRKEGQNVTLSCEQNLNHDAMYWYRQDPGQGLRLIYYSQIVNDFQKGDIAEGYSVSREKKESFPLTVTSAQKNPTAFYLCASSIRGDRQQPQHFGDGTRLSIL.

V is TRBV5-6 and J is TRBJ1-1; the match to TRBD1 covers 7 bases. Germline CDR1 is SGHDT and CDR2 is YYEEEE. Trimming at V came to 4 bases and at J to 4 bases, leaving 10 bases not matched to a gene. The CDR3 is 15 amino acids. The CDR3 DNA reads as TGTGCCAGCAGCCCGGTACAGGGGATGAGCACTGAAGCTTTCTTT. Translating gives CASSPVQGMSTEAFF.

The chain couples TRBV3-1 (or the pseudogene TRBV3-2) to TRBJ1-3; D not resolved. Trimming removed 3 bases from V and 7 bases from J, with 7 bases in between. This CDR3 spans 12 amino acids. The germline CDR1 and CDR2 sequences are LGHDT and YNNKEL (reference sequence). In DNA form, the CDR3 reads TGTGCCAGCAGCCAGCCGAGTAACACCATATATTTT. Amino acid sequence: CASSQPSNTIYF.

The chain joins TRBV20-1 to TRBJ1-1, with D unresolved. This CDR3 spans 14 amino acids. Trimming shortened V by 3 bases and J by 0 bases, and 11 bases separated the two germline ends. Germline V lookup: CDR1 DFQATT, CDR2 SNEGSKA (reference sequence). CDR3 residues: CSASGSYMNTEAFF. The CDR3 DNA reads TGCAGTGCTAGTGGGAGCTACATGAACACTGAAGCTTTCTTT.

This sequence joins TRBV24-1 and TRBJ1-2, with D maybe TRBD1 (6 bases). CDR3 size: 13 residues. With 7 bases removed from V and 2 bases from J, the gap between germline ends came to 10 bases. Germline CDR1 is KGHDR and CDR2 is SFDVKD. Here the CDR3 reads CATSRTENYGYTF. CDR3 coding DNA: TGTGCCACCAGCAGGACAGAGAACTATGGCTACACCTTC.

The chain is built from TRBV3-1 (or the pseudogene TRBV3-2) and TRBJ1-1; possibly TRBD1 for D (5 bases). From germline, CDR1 is LGHDT and CDR2 YNNKEL (reference sequence). V was shortened by 4 bases and J by 0 bases, with 6 bases between the two germline ends. The CDR3 runs to 13 residues. Here the CDR3 DNA reads TGTGCCAGCAGCCCGACAGTGAACACTGAAGCTTTCTTT. As protein: CASSPTVNTEAFF.

This chain links TRBV7-2 with TRBJ2-5, with 7 bases that match TRBD1. CDR3 length equals 16 residues. V shed 1 base, J shed 0 bases, and the junction held 5 bases outside the gene matches. In germline, CDR1 is SGHTA, CDR2 FQGNSA. Here the CDR3 reads CASSLVSGQNQETQYF. The CDR3 coding sequence is TGTGCCAGCAGCTTAGTATCGGGACAGAACCAAGAGACCCAGTACTTC.

The chain recombines TRBV19 with TRBJ1-2, with D perhaps matching TRBD1 (6 bases). Per germline, CDR1 LNHDA and CDR2 SQIVND (reference sequence). The CDR3 consists of 16 residues. V was shortened by 3 bases and J by 2 bases, with 16 bases between the two germline ends. The chain's CDR3 is CASSIFIPGENYGYTF. In DNA, the CDR3 is TGTGCCAGTAGTATTTTTATACCAGGGGAGAACTATGGCTACACCTTC. The variable domain in full, completed from reference TRBV19 and TRBJ1-2, reads DGGITQSPKYLFRKEGQNVTLSCEQNLNHDAMYWYRQDPGQGLRLIYYSQIVNDFQKGDIAEGYSVSREKKESFPLTVTSAQKNPTAFYLCASSIFIPGENYGYTFGSGTRLTVV.

The chain uses TRBV12-3 or TRBV12-4 and TRBJ1-2; 9 nucleotides agree with TRBD1. V was clipped by 7 bases and J by 8 bases; unmatched bases: 8. This CDR3 is 13 amino acids long. CDR3 sequence (DNA): TGTGCCAGCACCGCGACAGGGGGGGAAGGCTACACCTTC. It specifies CASTATGGEGYTF.

The rearrangement links TRBV5-1 to TRBJ1-2, with a possible D match to TRBD1 (6 bases). Trimming pared 4 bases from V and 4 bases from J, leaving 11 bases between. The CDR3 has 13 amino acids. From germline, CDR1 is SGHRS and CDR2 YFSETQ. For the CDR3, the DNA is TGCGCCAGCAGCCGGACAGATTCCTATGGCTACACCTTC. Its protein product is CASSRTDSYGYTF.

This clone was counted only a few times. The chain is built from TRBV5-1 and TRBJ2-1, with TRBD2 matching 7 bases. CDR1 and CDR2 (germline): SGHRS, YFSETQ. CDR3 length equals 15 residues. Unmatched junction bases numbered 4, after V lost 4 bases and J lost 0 bases. The CDR3 nucleotides are TGCGCCAGCAGCAGGGGCGGGAGCTCCTACAATGAGCAGTTCTTC. It encodes CASSRGGSSYNEQFF.

This clone appeared once. The chain recombines TRBV7-9 with TRBJ2-1, with 8 positions matching TRBD2. The CDR3 has 18 amino acids. Per the germline V gene, CDR1 is SEHNR and CDR2 is FQNEAQ (reference sequence). Unmatched junction bases numbered 10, after V lost 1 base and J lost 2 bases. The CDR3 loop is CASSLVGGGLFTYNEQFF. The DNA of the CDR3 is TGTGCCAGCAGCTTAGTAGGCGGGGGGCTTTTCACCTACAATGAGCAGTTCTTC. Full variable domain (outside the CDR3, taken from reference TRBV7-9 and TRBJ2-1): DTGVSQNPRHKITKRGQNVTFRCDPISEHNRLYWYRQTLGQGPEFLTYFQNEAQLEKSRLLSDRFSAERPKGSFSTLEIQRTEQGDSAMYLCASSLVGGGLFTYNEQFFGPGTRLTVL.

The gene calls are TRBV13 and TRBJ2-2, with 9 bases matching TRBD2. Germline-derived CDR1 and CDR2 are PRHDT and FYEKMQ (reference sequence). Trimming cost V 8 bases and J 6 bases; bases outside gene matches: 10. The CDR3 loop spans 15 amino acids. In nucleotides, the CDR3 is TGTGCCAGCCGTTGGGCGGGGGGGCGATCCGGGGAGCTGTTTTTT. This codes for CASRWAGGRSGELFF. Full variable domain (missing parts from reference TRBV13 and TRBJ2-2): AAGVIQSPRHLIKEKRETATLKCYPIPRHDTVYWYQQGPGQDPQFLISFYEKMQSDKGSIPDRFSAQQFSDYHSELNMSSLELGDSALYFCASRWAGGRSGELFFGEGSRLTVL.

This clone was seen a single time. The genes are TRBV27 and TRBJ1-5; D unclear. Germline V gives CDR1 MNHEY, CDR2 SMNVEV (reference sequence). With 5 bases removed from V and 4 bases from J, the gap between germline ends came to 6 bases. The CDR3 extends over 12 amino acids. The CDR3 reads CASSPSNQPQHF. CDR3 sequence (DNA): TGTGCCAGCAGTCCGTCGAATCAGCCCCAGCATTTT.

The chain employs TRBV4-1 and TRBJ1-2, with 10 bases lining up with TRBD1. The V segment lost 3 bases and the J segment 5 bases; nucleotides outside the gene matches: 9. From germline, CDR1 is MGHRA and CDR2 YSYEKL. The CDR3 spans 16 residues. CDR3 loop: CASSQEGTGVLYGYTF. DNA for the CDR3: TGCGCCAGCAGCCAGGAGGGGACAGGGGTACTTTATGGCTACACCTTC.

This clone turned up a few times. The DNA of the CDR3 is TGTGCCAGCAGCTTCGAGAGCTCCTATAATTCACCCCTCCACTTT. Protein sequence: CASSFESSYNSPLHF. This chain uses TRBV7-2 with TRBJ1-6; D not resolved. This CDR3 has 15 residues. The germline CDR1 and CDR2 sequences are SGHTA and FQGNSA. V was cut by 3 bases and J by 0 bases, with 6 bases left in between.

The genes are TRBV29-1 and TRBJ2-5; D may be TRBD2 (6 bases). V shed 6 bases and J shed 4 bases, with 15 bases lying between them. Germline V CDR1 and CDR2: SQVTM, ANQGSEA. CDR3 length: 13 residues. The DNA of the CDR3 is TGCAGCGTAAGAACCCAGGGAGGAGAGACCCAGTACTTC. Translated: CSVRTQGGETQYF.

The V call is TRBV6-6, the J call TRBJ1-1; 7 bases agree with TRBD1. This CDR3 comprises 12 residues. Germline V gene sequence: CDR1 MNHNY, CDR2 SVGAGI (reference sequence). V gave up 2 bases and J gave up 7 bases; unmatched junction bases: 1. CDR3 nucleotides: TGTGCCAGCAGTTACGGGACAGTTGAAGCTTTCTTT. Translation: CASSYGTVEAFF.

The genes are TRBV28 and TRBJ1-5; TRBD1 is a possible D gene (6 bases). The V end was cut by 6 bases, the J end by 7 bases, with 19 bases between. This CDR3 has 15 residues. The germline V gene encodes CDR1 MDHEN and CDR2 SYDVKM. The CDR3 DNA is TGTGCCAGCAGACCTACAGGGTATGTGCGGCAGCCCCAGCATTTT. Protein product: CASRPTGYVRQPQHF.

V and J are TRBV19 and TRBJ1-1; TRBD1 aligns across 7 bases. Looked up from germline, CDR1 is LNHDA and CDR2 is SQIVND (reference sequence). This CDR3 contains 16 residues. Unmatched junction bases numbered 13, after V lost 4 bases and J lost 5 bases. The CDR3 loop is CASSNEKTGWATEAFF. The CDR3, as DNA: TGTGCCAGTAGTAATGAGAAGACAGGGTGGGCGACTGAAGCTTTCTTT. The full variable domain, completed using reference TRBV19 and TRBJ1-1, is DGGITQSPKYLFRKEGQNVTLSCEQNLNHDAMYWYRQDPGQGLRLIYYSQIVNDFQKGDIAEGYSVSREKKESFPLTVTSAQKNPTAFYLCASSNEKTGWATEAFFGQGTRLTVV.

This chain uses TRBV5-1 with TRBJ1-1; 8 bases match TRBD1. This CDR3 has 18 residues. CDR1 is SGHRS and CDR2 is YFSETQ in the germline V gene. Losses at the gene ends were 0 bases for V and 4 bases for J; bases not matched to a gene: 14. CDR3 protein: CASSLGVTGVIRVTEAFF. The CDR3 DNA is TGCGCCAGCAGCTTGGGAGTGACAGGGGTGATCCGCGTCACTGAAGCTTTCTTT.

This rearrangement joins TRBV4-1 to TRBJ1-2; D is possibly TRBD1 (5 bases). This CDR3 contains 16 residues. Trimming removed 2 bases at V and 2 bases at J, with 15 bases between. The germline CDR1 and CDR2 sequences are MGHRA and YSYEKL. For the CDR3, the DNA is TGCGCCAGCAGCCAACCGGTTAGGGGAAGGAACTATGGCTACACCTTC. It specifies CASSQPVRGRNYGYTF.

The chain uses TRBV4-2 and TRBJ2-3, with 13 positions matching TRBD2. The CDR3 loop spans 17 amino acids. CDR1 and CDR2 from the germline V gene are LGHNA and YNFKEQ. V dropped 2 bases and J dropped 3; count of bases not matched to a gene: 5. As DNA, the CDR3 is TGTGCCAGCAGCCAAATGACTAGCGGGGGGAGGACAGATACGCAGTATTTT. Protein product: CASSQMTSGGRTDTQYF.

This clone was detected a few times. V usage is TRBV10-3 and J usage is TRBJ2-2, with 9 positions matching TRBD2. This CDR3 contains 16 residues. Germline CDR1 reads ENHRY; CDR2 reads SYGVKD. The V segment lost 4 bases and the J segment 7 bases; nucleotides outside the gene matches: 10. CDR3 loop: CAISVHRSGGIGELFF. CDR3 nucleotide sequence: TGTGCCATCAGTGTCCACCGGAGCGGGGGGATCGGGGAGCTGTTTTTT.